The rows below give T cell receptor beta chains drawn from one sample of a study of CD8 T cells in Susac syndrome. TCRdb fed the immunoSEQ multiplex PCR reads into MiXCR, producing one record per CDR3 protein. Counted here are some 300,000 distinct CDR3 sequences, 80% to 90% occurring once; the ten biggest clones make up over 0.1%. The sequencing sample was made of CD8+ T cells from PBMCs. Receptors were obtained from a human donor with multiple sclerosis. CDR3s include the opening cysteine and the closing phenylalanine or tryptophan. Each record gives: CDR3 protein, CDR3 DNA, clone size, J gene, V gene, D gene. D genes are given only for firm matches. Size values are once, few and many counts, or a class for expanded clones, and some rows have none.

CDR3aa: CASSFGLAEYEQYF
CDR3nt: TGTGCCAGCAGTTTTGGACTAGCGGAGTACGAGCAGTACTTC
abundance: .
j_gene: TRBJ2-7
v_gene: TRBV28
d_gene: TRBD2

CDR3aa: CASSGAITYEQYF
CDR3nt: TGTGCCAGCTCAGGGGCCATAACCTACGAGCAGTACTTC
abundance: .
j_gene: TRBJ2-7
v_gene: TRBV7-9
d_gene: .

CDR3aa: CASLTTGAYEQYF
CDR3nt: TGTGCCAGCTTAACTACAGGAGCCTACGAGCAGTACTTC
abundance: .
j_gene: TRBJ2-7
v_gene: TRBV6-2/TRBV6-3
d_gene: .

CDR3aa: CASSVRAGATEAFF
CDR3nt: TGCGCCAGCAGCGTCCGGGCCGGGGCCACTGAAGCTTTCTTT
abundance: .
j_gene: TRBJ1-1
v_gene: TRBV5-1
d_gene: .

CDR3aa: CASSQPPGPYSNQPQHF
CDR3nt: TGCGCCAGCAGCCAACCGCCGGGACCTTATAGCAATCAGCCCCAGCATTTT
abundance: .
j_gene: TRBJ1-5
v_gene: TRBV4-1
d_gene: .

CDR3aa: CASSSPGPYNEQFF
CDR3nt: TGTGCCAGCAGTTCCCCTGGCCCCTACAATGAGCAGTTCTTC
abundance: .
j_gene: TRBJ2-1
v_gene: TRBV12-3/TRBV12-4
d_gene: .

CDR3aa: CSARGLTGAFYEQYF
CDR3nt: TGCAGTGCTAGAGGGTTAACAGGGGCCTTCTACGAGCAGTACTTC
abundance: .
j_gene: TRBJ2-7
v_gene: TRBV20-1
d_gene: TRBD1

CDR3aa: CASSLYVIGRTMNTEAFF
CDR3nt: TGTGCCAGCAGTTTATACGTAATCGGACGGACAATGAACACTGAAGCTTTCTTT
abundance: .
j_gene: TRBJ1-1
v_gene: TRBV28
d_gene: .

CDR3aa: CASSFGLIGSNEQFF
CDR3nt: TGTGCCAGCAGTTTCGGCCTAATAGGGAGTAATGAGCAGTTCTTC
abundance: .
j_gene: TRBJ2-1
v_gene: TRBV27
d_gene: .

CDR3aa: CASSEWLYNEQFF
CDR3nt: TGTGCCAGCAGTGAGTGGCTCTACAATGAGCAGTTCTTC
abundance: .
j_gene: TRBJ2-1
v_gene: TRBV6-1
d_gene: .

CDR3aa: CASSQDSDPNEQYF
CDR3nt: TGTGCCAGCAGCCAAGATAGTGACCCCAACGAGCAGTACTTC
abundance: .
j_gene: TRBJ2-7
v_gene: TRBV4-2
d_gene: .

CDR3aa: CASSLAGTGDAKTKYF
CDR3nt: TGTGCCAGCAGCTTAGCAGGGACAGGGGACGCGAAGACGAAGTACTTC
abundance: .
j_gene: TRBJ2-4
v_gene: TRBV7-9
d_gene: TRBD1

CDR3aa: CASSALGLAANNEQFF
CDR3nt: TGTGCCAGCAGTGCTTTAGGACTAGCTGCCAACAATGAGCAGTTCTTC
abundance: .
j_gene: TRBJ2-1
v_gene: TRBV6-1
d_gene: TRBD2

CDR3aa: CANSVAGLAGGSYNEQFF
CDR3nt: TGTGCCAACAGCGTAGCGGGACTAGCGGGAGGCTCCTACAATGAGCAGTTCTTC
abundance: .
j_gene: TRBJ2-1
v_gene: TRBV9
d_gene: TRBD2

CDR3aa: CASSLGTSNRETQYF
CDR3nt: TGTGCCAGCAGTTTAGGGACTAGCAATCGGGAGACCCAGTACTTC
abundance: .
j_gene: TRBJ2-5
v_gene: TRBV28
d_gene: TRBD2

CDR3aa: CASSQDKGAAGELFF
CDR3nt: TGTGCCAGCAGCCAAGATAAGGGAGCGGCCGGGGAGCTGTTTTTT
abundance: .
j_gene: TRBJ2-2
v_gene: TRBV3-1
d_gene: .

CDR3aa: CASSFPGHPSSGETQYF
CDR3nt: TGTGCCAGCAGCTTCCCGGGACACCCCTCCAGCGGAGAGACCCAGTACTTC
abundance: .
j_gene: TRBJ2-5
v_gene: TRBV7-6
d_gene: .

CDR3aa: CASSAEGGHTGELFF
CDR3nt: TGTGCCAGCAGCGCGGAGGGCGGTCACACCGGGGAGCTGTTTTTT
abundance: .
j_gene: TRBJ2-2
v_gene: TRBV9
d_gene: .

CDR3aa: CACRQGKGNTEAFF
CDR3nt: TGTGCCTGTCGACAGGGAAAAGGGAACACTGAAGCTTTCTTT
abundance: .
j_gene: TRBJ1-1
v_gene: TRBV30
d_gene: TRBD1

CDR3aa: CASSLRGRVNTDTQYF
CDR3nt: TGTGCCAGCAGCTTAAGAGGGAGGGTTAACACAGATACGCAGTATTTT
abundance: .
j_gene: TRBJ2-3
v_gene: TRBV7-8
d_gene: TRBD2

CDR3aa: CASSPRDRKDSNYGYTF
CDR3nt: TGTGCCAGCAGCCCCCGGGACCGGAAAGACTCTAACTATGGCTACACCTTC
abundance: .
j_gene: TRBJ1-2
v_gene: TRBV7-9
d_gene: .

CDR3aa: CASSLGLRNTEAFF
CDR3nt: TGTGCCAGCAGTTTAGGGCTGAGGAACACTGAAGCTTTCTTT
abundance: .
j_gene: TRBJ1-1
v_gene: TRBV12-3/TRBV12-4
d_gene: .

CDR3aa: CASSLARGGNEQFF
CDR3nt: TGTGCCAGCAGCTTAGCGCGAGGTGGCAATGAGCAGTTCTTC
abundance: once
j_gene: TRBJ2-1
v_gene: TRBV7-9
d_gene: .

CDR3aa: CASSEPGTLGINEQFF
CDR3nt: TGTGCCAGCAGCGAACCCGGGACCCTGGGTATTAATGAGCAGTTCTTC
abundance: once
j_gene: TRBJ2-1
v_gene: TRBV27
d_gene: .

CDR3aa: CASSPSRWSSGANVLTF
CDR3nt: TGCGCCAGCAGCCCCTCGAGATGGTCTTCTGGGGCCAACGTCCTGACTTTC
abundance: .
j_gene: TRBJ2-6
v_gene: TRBV4-1
d_gene: .

CDR3aa: CAWSGDSNYEQYF
CDR3nt: TGTGCCTGGAGTGGCGACAGCAACTACGAGCAGTACTTC
abundance: .
j_gene: TRBJ2-7
v_gene: TRBV30
d_gene: .

CDR3aa: CASSHGSGDTEAFF
CDR3nt: TGTGCCAGCAGCCATGGGAGCGGGGACACTGAAGCTTTCTTT
abundance: .
j_gene: TRBJ1-1
v_gene: TRBV3-1
d_gene: .

CDR3aa: CATSRLAASYNEQFF
CDR3nt: TGTGCCACCAGCAGACTAGCAGCTTCCTACAATGAGCAGTTCTTC
abundance: .
j_gene: TRBJ2-1
v_gene: TRBV15
d_gene: .

CDR3aa: CASSLVTQGPYGYTF
CDR3nt: TGTGCCAGCAGCTTGGTCACACAGGGGCCCTATGGCTACACCTTC
abundance: few
j_gene: TRBJ1-2
v_gene: TRBV5-4
d_gene: TRBD1

CDR3aa: CASSSRTGYNEQFF
CDR3nt: TGTGCCAGTAGCTCACGGACTGGCTACAATGAGCAGTTCTTC
abundance: .
j_gene: TRBJ2-1
v_gene: TRBV19
d_gene: .

CDR3aa: CASSPPRGPEQYF
CDR3nt: TGTGCCAGCAGTCCGCCCAGGGGACCAGAGCAGTACTTC
abundance: once
j_gene: TRBJ2-7
v_gene: TRBV28
d_gene: .

CDR3aa: CASSQSVGTGSYEQYF
CDR3nt: TGCGCCAGCAGTCAATCGGTAGGGACAGGGTCCTACGAGCAGTACTTC
abundance: .
j_gene: TRBJ2-7
v_gene: TRBV23-1
d_gene: TRBD1

CDR3aa: CASSLEKGVNEAFF
CDR3nt: TGCGCCAGCAGCTTGGAGAAGGGGGTGAATGAAGCTTTCTTT
abundance: once
j_gene: TRBJ1-1
v_gene: TRBV5-1
d_gene: .